Sequencing of this T cell receptor beta chain was carried out in a study of blood T cell repertoires in COVID-19 (dated by TCRdb to between 2020 and 2021). About the full investigation: Recovered participants in ImmuneRACE Cohort 3 were defined by two consecutive negative NP/OP PCR tests, clearance by a healthcare professional, or resolution of symptoms. Samples from collaborators originated in the United States, Italy and Spain and spanned both the acute and convalescent phases of COVID-19. The prospective study material was composed of cDNA or gDNA derived from T cells, B-cell-depleted T cells, or PBMCs. The dataset comprised deeply sampled blood TCRbeta repertoires from subjects exposed to, actively infected with, or recovered from COVID-19. A freely available public database, intended as a resource for researchers studying the immune response to SARS-CoV-2, is where the repertoires were released. Samples came from the ongoing ImmuneRACE study (first 160 participants) plus 1,254 subjects from 6 global collaborators. The sample metadata nearly always contained a de-identified subject ID, COVID-19 status, age in years and sex. HLA class I and class II types, where available, came from metadata supplied by the sample provider rather than from assay-based typing.

Participants in the prospective study were enrolled through a virtual design, were aged roughly 18 to 100 years, and lived in roughly 24 United States geographic areas. In the prospective study, participants were assigned to cohorts based on the clinical history participants reported in a screening survey and a study questionnaire. Each participant in the prospective study had whole blood, serum and a nasopharyngeal or oropharyngeal swab collected by mobile phlebotomists. Participants in the prospective study had the option to provide additional blood draws and questionnaires over a roughly two-month period. Before DNA extraction, blood samples from the prospective study were shipped at room temperature or frozen. The germline V gene (reference sequence) gives CDR1 as LNHDA and CDR2 as SQIVND. V is pruned by 3 bases and J by 3 bases, leaving 3 bases of the junction without a gene match. The cysteine opens and the phenylalanine closes a CDR3 of 15 amino acids. The retained sequence is limited to the CDR3, 45 bases, with the frame set at the first base.

TCRbeta CDR3 regions were amplified from genomic DNA by means of the immunoSEQ Assay, a bias-controlled multiplex PCR. From the authors' description of their analysis: The number of nucleated cells in each sample was estimated by amplification of reference gene primers within the assay. To quantify the absolute abundance of each unique TCRbeta CDR3 rearrangement, sequence reads were collapsed and filtered. Productive Simpson clonality was computed per sample as the square root of Simpson's diversity index over productive rearrangements. What TCRdb holds here is the immuneACCESS table cut down to in-frame rearrangements. Part of the clones is not present; checked against another copy, under half of the missing clones reflect an unresolved V gene, and the others are unexplained. V, J and clone size are those of that table, while D and trimming were read from the DNA. Within this sample are about 210,000 clones, with over 75% of them counted one time only. Less than 8% of the sample goes to the ten largest clones.

The study at large found these results: The quantity of clinical and demographic metadata differed by source and by participant and was supplied without curation.

To note about this clone: The clone's antigen remains unknown. Per-base quality was not reported, and no clone a single base away is much larger than it.

The TCR was taken from a young man in a cohort exposed to, infected with or recovered from COVID-19 (not recorded which). Sequenced material: PBMCs or T cells enriched from blood (not recorded which). The chain employs TRBV19 and TRBJ2-7; 12 of the junction bases match TRBD2. The DNA sequence is TGTGCCAGTAGTATCCTAGCGGGAGGGAACTACGAGCAGTACTTC. It encodes CASSILAGGNYEQYF.